The rows below give T cell receptor beta chains drawn from one sample of a study of T cells in localized non-small cell lung cancer. Profiled with immunoSEQ multiplex PCR; TCRdb holds only in-frame clones, not every one. The profile covers approximately 14,000 clones, with 89% appearing a single time and around 2.5% taken by the ten largest. The sample in question was peripheral blood mononuclear cells, obtained before any cancer treatment. The receptors were gathered from a man between 40 and 70 years old with stage III lung adenocarcinoma. Both conserved end residues are part of each CDR3. The order of the fields is J gene, V gene, D gene, clone size, CDR3 DNA, CDR3 protein. The D gene is left open where the match is weak. Some rows mark clone size as missing; the rest say once, few, many or name a class of expanded clone.

J: TRBJ1-2
V: TRBV5-4
D: TRBD1
size: NA
DNA: TGTGCCAGCAGCCGGGAAACGGGACAGAACTATGGCTACACCTTC
CDR3: CASSRETGQNYGYTF

J: TRBJ1-5
V: TRBV7-8
D: TRBD1
size: NA
DNA: TGTGCCAGCAGCGACTCCGGACAGGGCCATCAGCCCCAGCATTTT
CDR3: CASSDSGQGHQPQHF

J: TRBJ2-7
V: TRBV7-9
D: TRBD1
size: NA
DNA: TGTGCCAGCAGCCCGGGGGAACAGGGGGATTCCTACGAGCAGTACTTC
CDR3: CASSPGEQGDSYEQYF

J: TRBJ2-2
V: TRBV5-1
D: NA
size: NA
DNA: TGCGCCAGCAGCTTTTCTGTACAGGGGAACACCGGGGAGCTGTTTTTT
CDR3: CASSFSVQGNTGELFF

J: TRBJ2-7
V: TRBV30
D: NA
size: NA
DNA: TGTGCCTACCGGACCGACGGATCCTACGAGCAGTACTTC
CDR3: CAYRTDGSYEQYF

J: TRBJ2-2
V: TRBV4-3
D: NA
size: once
DNA: TGCGCCAGCAGCCAAGCCGGGACGAACACCGGGGAGCTGTTTTTT
CDR3: CASSQAGTNTGELFF

J: TRBJ1-1
V: TRBV7-9
D: NA
size: NA
DNA: TGTGCCAGCAGCTTAGACAGGTTAGATGACACTGAAGCTTTCTTT
CDR3: CASSLDRLDDTEAFF

J: TRBJ2-2
V: TRBV19
D: TRBD2
size: NA
DNA: TGTGCCAGTTCCACCGGGACTAGCGGGTTCGGGGAGCTGTTTTTT
CDR3: CASSTGTSGFGELFF

J: TRBJ2-3
V: TRBV9
D: TRBD1
size: NA
DNA: TGTGCCAGCAGCCTCCGGACAGGGTGGCAGACAGATACGCAGTATTTT
CDR3: CASSLRTGWQTDTQYF

J: TRBJ1-1
V: TRBV7-9
D: TRBD1
size: once
DNA: TGTGCCAGCAGCTCACGGGAGGGGACAGTCCTCGGGGAAGCTTTCTTT
CDR3: CASSSREGTVLGEAFF

J: TRBJ2-3
V: TRBV7-9
D: NA
size: NA
DNA: TGTGCCAGCCAATTCGGGCCGACAGATACGCAGTATTTT
CDR3: CASQFGPTDTQYF

J: TRBJ1-4
V: TRBV28
D: TRBD1
size: NA
DNA: TGTGCCAGCAAGGACAGGGGGCGTGAAAAACTGTTTTTT
CDR3: CASKDRGREKLFF

J: TRBJ2-3
V: TRBV9
D: NA
size: NA
DNA: TGTGCCAGCAATTACGCGGGAATCACAGATACGCAGTATTTT
CDR3: CASNYAGITDTQYF

J: TRBJ2-7
V: TRBV29-1
D: NA
size: once
DNA: TGCAGCGTTCCAAGGCCAGGTCAGGCCAGTCCCTACGAGCAGTACTTC
CDR3: CSVPRPGQASPYEQYF

J: TRBJ2-7
V: TRBV7-2
D: NA
size: NA
DNA: TGTGCCAGCAGCTTAGCCAGCGACTACGAGCAGTACTTC
CDR3: CASSLASDYEQYF

J: TRBJ1-1
V: TRBV19
D: NA
size: NA
DNA: TGTGCCAGTAGTATGCCTACAGGGTGGAGCACTGAAGCTTTCTTT
CDR3: CASSMPTGWSTEAFF

J: TRBJ1-3
V: TRBV7-2
D: NA
size: NA
DNA: TGTGCCAGCAGCTTAGACGCAGGGGACGGAAACACCATATATTTT
CDR3: CASSLDAGDGNTIYF

J: TRBJ1-1
V: TRBV9
D: TRBD1
size: NA
DNA: TGTGCCAGCAGCGCCTTTTCCCGGACAGGGTCGGGCACTGAAGCTTTCTTT
CDR3: CASSAFSRTGSGTEAFF

J: TRBJ2-3
V: TRBV19
D: TRBD2
size: NA
DNA: TGTGCCAGTAGTAAGAGGGGACTAGCGGGAGGAGGGAAGACAGATACGCAGTATTTT
CDR3: CASSKRGLAGGGKTDTQYF

J: TRBJ2-1
V: TRBV27
D: TRBD2
size: NA
DNA: TGTGCCAGCAGCCTCCCCGGACTAGCGGGAGTTAATGAGCAGTTCTTC
CDR3: CASSLPGLAGVNEQFF

J: TRBJ2-3
V: TRBV7-2
D: TRBD2
size: NA
DNA: TGTGCCAGCAGCTTAGTCAGACTAGCGGGGGGCACAGATACGCAGTATTTT
CDR3: CASSLVRLAGGTDTQYF

J: TRBJ1-6
V: TRBV28
D: NA
size: NA
DNA: TGTGCCAGCAGTTTCGGAAGGGATCCCCTCCACTTT
CDR3: CASSFGRDPLHF

J: TRBJ2-1
V: TRBV7-9
D: TRBD1
size: medium-sized
DNA: TGTGCCAGCAGCTCCCGGGACAGGGTAAACTGGGACAATGAGCAGTTCTTC
CDR3: CASSSRDRVNWDNEQFF

J: TRBJ2-7
V: TRBV30
D: NA
size: once
DNA: TGTGCCTGGAGTGTAGACAGCTACGAGCAGTACTTC
CDR3: CAWSVDSYEQYF

J: TRBJ2-7
V: TRBV5-8
D: NA
size: NA
DNA: TGTGCCAGCAGCTTGGATGGGAACGAGCAGTACTTC
CDR3: CASSLDGNEQYF

J: TRBJ2-1
V: TRBV27
D: NA
size: NA
DNA: TGTGCCAGCAGTTTTTTGGGGGAGCGCTACAATGAGCAGTTCTTC
CDR3: CASSFLGERYNEQFF

J: TRBJ1-4
V: TRBV19
D: NA
size: once
DNA: TGTGCCAGTAGCCTTGACAGAAAAGATAATGAAAAACTGTTTTTT
CDR3: CASSLDRKDNEKLFF

J: TRBJ2-7
V: TRBV6-5
D: TRBD1
size: once
DNA: TGTGCCAGCGGTGGACAGGGGATCTACGAGCAGTACTTC
CDR3: CASGGQGIYEQYF

J: TRBJ2-7
V: TRBV20-1
D: NA
size: NA
DNA: TGCAGTGCTAGAGAAACCTACGAGCGGTACTTC
CDR3: CSARETYERYF

J: TRBJ2-3
V: TRBV2
D: NA
size: NA
DNA: TGTGCCAGCAGTAGTCAGGGGGAGGGCCCACTCATAGATACGCAGTATTTT
CDR3: CASSSQGEGPLIDTQYF